This TCR beta chain came from a study of T-cell memory formation after mild COVID-19. TCRdb independently ran MiXCR on the 5' RACE reads; one entry per CDR3 protein. The sample consists of 300,000 to 350,000 distinct CDR3 sequences, approximately 19% of them appearing once. CDR1 and CDR2 from the germline V gene are SGHTA and FQGTGA. V lost 5 bases and J lost 4, with 10 bases in between. The length of the CDR3 is 13 residues. This clonotype came up a few times. Sequencing used PBMCs or a T cell subset sorted from them (not recorded which). The V gene is TRBV7-3, the J gene TRBJ2-3; TRBD1 is a possible D gene (5 bases). The receptor comes from a man between 18 and 35 years old who had mild COVID-19 (a few samples of this study predate the infection). Cell type and time point are not known. The CDR3 reads CASSHTGADTQYF. Here the CDR3 DNA reads TGTGCCAGCAGCCACACAGGCGCAGATACGCAGTATTTT.